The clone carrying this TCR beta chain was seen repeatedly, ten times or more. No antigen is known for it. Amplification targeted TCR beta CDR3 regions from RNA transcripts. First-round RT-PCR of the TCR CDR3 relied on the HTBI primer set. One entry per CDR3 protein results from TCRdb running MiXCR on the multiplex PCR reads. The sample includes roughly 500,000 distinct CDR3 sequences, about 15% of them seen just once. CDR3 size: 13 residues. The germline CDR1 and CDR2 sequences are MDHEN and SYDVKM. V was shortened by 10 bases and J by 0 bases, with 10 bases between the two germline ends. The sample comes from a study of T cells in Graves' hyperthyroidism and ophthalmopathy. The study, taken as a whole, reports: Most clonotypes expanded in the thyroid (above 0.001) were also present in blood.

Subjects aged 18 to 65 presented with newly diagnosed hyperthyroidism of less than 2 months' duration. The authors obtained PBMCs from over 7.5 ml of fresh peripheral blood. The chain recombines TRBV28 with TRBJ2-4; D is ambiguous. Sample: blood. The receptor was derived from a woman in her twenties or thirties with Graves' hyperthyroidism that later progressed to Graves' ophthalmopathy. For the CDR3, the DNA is TGTGCCACCTTGAGACTAGCCAAAAACATTCAGTACTTC. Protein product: CATLRLAKNIQYF.